The next 5 T cell receptor beta chains were all read from a single sample in a study of T cell responses to AZD1222 COVID-19 vaccine. Libraries were prepared by immunoSEQ multiplex PCR; TCRdb keeps only in-frame clonotypes and omits some of them. The repertoire holds some 150,000 clones, with around nine tenths as singletons. The material was peripheral blood, obtained on day 0 of AZD1222 vaccination. These receptors originate from an adult in good health.

J is TRBJ2-3 and V is TRBV7-2; D is ambiguous. CDR1 and CDR2 (germline): SGHTA, FQGNSA. There are 14 residues in the CDR3. The ends were cut back, 1 base at V and 5 bases at J, with 10 bases in the middle. This CDR3 reads CASSLGYVLDTQYF. The DNA of the CDR3 is TGTGCCAGCAGCTTAGGCTATGTGCTAGATACGCAGTATTTT.

This chain links TRBV10-3 with TRBJ2-5; a possible D gene is TRBD2 (7 bases). The V end was cut by 7 bases, the J end by 4 bases, with 13 bases between. The CDR3 sequence is 13 residues long. The germline CDR1 and CDR2 sequences are ENHRY and SYGVKD. CDR3 loop: CAIMGGPGETQYF. The CDR3 DNA is TGTGCCATCATGGGGGGGCCAGGAGAGACCCAGTACTTC.

As DNA, the CDR3 is TGTGCCAGTGCAAGCGGGAGGGCCTACAATGAGCAGTTCTTC. This translates into CASASGRAYNEQFF. This chain joins TRBV7-6 and TRBJ2-1; 10 bases line up with TRBD2. This CDR3 spans 14 amino acids. Per the germline V gene, CDR1 is SGHVS and CDR2 is FNYEAQ. The V gene end was trimmed by 9 bases and the J gene end by 2 bases; junction bases not matched to a gene: 4.

This clone was picked up a small number of times. The rearrangement joins TRBV20-1 to TRBJ1-5; D not resolved. Germline values: CDR1 DFQATT, CDR2 SNEGSKA (reference sequence). Trimming pared 5 bases from V and 5 bases from J, leaving 7 bases between. The CDR3 loop spans 11 amino acids. CDR3 protein: CSARKDQPQHF. CDR3 nucleotides: TGCAGTGCTCGAAAGGATCAGCCCCAGCATTTT.

Only a few counts were recorded for this clone. The CDR3 sequence is CASSRWSYEQYF. The CDR3 DNA is TGTGCCAGCAGCCGGTGGTCCTACGAGCAGTACTTC. The chain couples TRBV11-2 to TRBJ2-7; D uncertain. V was cut by 5 bases and J by 1 base, with 6 bases left in between. The CDR3 has 12 amino acids. Germline V gene data show CDR1 as SGHAT and CDR2 as FQNNGV.